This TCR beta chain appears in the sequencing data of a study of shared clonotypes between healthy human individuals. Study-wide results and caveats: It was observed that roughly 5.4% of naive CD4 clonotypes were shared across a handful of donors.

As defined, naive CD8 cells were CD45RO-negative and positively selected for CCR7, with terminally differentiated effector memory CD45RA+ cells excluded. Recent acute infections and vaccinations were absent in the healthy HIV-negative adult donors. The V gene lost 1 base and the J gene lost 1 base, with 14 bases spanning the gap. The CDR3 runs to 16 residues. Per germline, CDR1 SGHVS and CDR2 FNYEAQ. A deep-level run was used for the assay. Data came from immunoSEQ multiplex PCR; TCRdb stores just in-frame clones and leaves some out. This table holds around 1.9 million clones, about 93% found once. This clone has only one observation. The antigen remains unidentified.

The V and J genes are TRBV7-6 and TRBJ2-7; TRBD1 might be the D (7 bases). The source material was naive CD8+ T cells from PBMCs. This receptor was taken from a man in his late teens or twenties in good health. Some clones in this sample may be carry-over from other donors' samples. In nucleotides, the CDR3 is TGTGCCAGCAGCTTAGGGAGGGCAGGGGGTTCCTACGAGCAGTACTTC. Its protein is CASSLGRAGGSYEQYF.